Sequencing of this T cell receptor (beta chain) was carried out in a study of T cell responses to AZD1222 COVID-19 vaccine. This CDR3 is 13 amino acids long. Trimming took 3 bases from V and 6 from J, leaving 10 bases between them. The germline gives CDR1 SGHRS, CDR2 YFSETQ. Using immunoSEQ multiplex PCR, the repertoire was profiled, and TCRdb retains in-frame clones only, with some absent. The sample consists of 95,000 to 110,000 clones, 92% of them appearing once. The V call is TRBV5-1, the J call TRBJ1-5; D is uncertain. The receptor's source is an adult who received the AZD1222 COVID-19 vaccine. Sequenced material: peripheral blood, taken 28 days after the second AZD1222 dose. CDR3 coding DNA: TGCGCCAGCAGCTCCGACGGGGTTCAGCCCCAGCATTTT. Translated: CASSSDGVQPQHF.